The rows below give T cell receptor beta chains drawn from one sample of a study of tumor and adjacent non-tumor tissue in lung cancer. TCRdb reprocessed the multiplex PCR reads with MiXCR, giving one entry per CDR3 protein. The sample includes some 51,000 distinct CDR3 sequences, about 68% seen only once; the top ten take approximately 28%. Sequencing used distant non-tumor lung tissue. The receptor set was obtained from a woman in her 70s with non-small cell lung cancer. Both conserved end residues are part of each CDR3. The D gene is left open where the match is weak. Clone size is not always given. Where it is, it says once, few, many or a class for expanded clones.

d_call: -; v_call: TRBV5-4; clone_size: -; j_call: TRBJ1-1; cdr3_aa: CASSLDWNTEAFF; cdr3_nt: TGTGCCAGCAGTTTGGACTGGAACACTGAAGCTTTCTTT
d_call: -; v_call: TRBV29-1; clone_size: many; j_call: TRBJ1-1; cdr3_aa: CSGRLGGQSEAFF; cdr3_nt: TGCAGCGGGAGACTAGGGGGGCAGAGTGAAGCTTTCTTT
d_call: -; v_call: TRBV5-1; clone_size: -; j_call: TRBJ2-7; cdr3_aa: CASSLELDYYEEYF; cdr3_nt: TGCGCAAGCAGCTTGGAGTTAGACTACTACGAGGAGTATTTC
d_call: TRBD2; v_call: TRBV11-2; clone_size: many; j_call: TRBJ2-2; cdr3_aa: CASSSTSGSGTGELVF; cdr3_nt: TGTGCCAGCAGCTCGACTAGCGGGAGTGGCACCGGGGAGCTGGTTTTT
d_call: TRBD1; v_call: TRBV28; clone_size: many; j_call: TRBJ1-1; cdr3_aa: CASSSWDSQNTEAFF; cdr3_nt: TGTGCCAGCAGTTCCTGGGACAGTCAGAACACTGAAGCTTTCTTT
d_call: -; v_call: TRBV5-1; clone_size: few; j_call: TRBJ1-1; cdr3_aa: CASSRRGRGSTEAFF; cdr3_nt: TGCGCCAGCAGCCGCCGGGGAAGGGGGAGCACTGAAGCTTTCTTT
d_call: TRBD2; v_call: TRBV10-1; clone_size: medium-sized; j_call: TRBJ2-7; cdr3_aa: CASSIQREYEQYF; cdr3_nt: TGCGCCAGCAGTATCCAGCGGGAATACGAGCAGTACTTC
d_call: -; v_call: TRBV29-1; clone_size: many; j_call: TRBJ2-3; cdr3_aa: CSVEVLGSDTQYF; cdr3_nt: TGCAGCGTTGAAGTTCTGGGGTCAGATACGCAGTATTTT
d_call: -; v_call: TRBV30; clone_size: few; j_call: TRBJ2-7; cdr3_aa: CAWTSLAGWEQYF; cdr3_nt: TGTGCCTGGACTTCCTTGGCAGGTTGGGAGCAGTACTTC
d_call: -; v_call: TRBV29-1; clone_size: -; j_call: TRBJ2-2; cdr3_aa: CSVEDTRELFF; cdr3_nt: TGTAGCGTTGAGGACACGAGGGAGCTGTTTTTT
d_call: TRBD1; v_call: TRBV20-1; clone_size: many; j_call: TRBJ2-3; cdr3_aa: CSASRSGGTDTQYF; cdr3_nt: TGCAGTGCTTCGAGGTCAGGGGGAACAGATACGCAGTATTTT
d_call: -; v_call: TRBV6-1; clone_size: many; j_call: TRBJ2-5; cdr3_aa: CASRWGLKYQETQYF; cdr3_nt: TGTGCCAGCCGCTGGGGGTTGAAGTACCAAGAGACCCAGTACTTC
d_call: -; v_call: TRBV6-1; clone_size: few; j_call: TRBJ2-3; cdr3_aa: CASSSLSDFSGDTQYF; cdr3_nt: TGTGCCAGCAGTTCCCTGTCGGACTTCTCCGGGGATACGCAGTATTTT
d_call: TRBD2; v_call: TRBV11-3; clone_size: -; j_call: TRBJ2-2; cdr3_aa: CASNFSGTTGELFF; cdr3_nt: TGTGCTAGCAACTTTAGCGGGACCACTGGGGAGCTGTTTTTT
d_call: -; v_call: TRBV6-5; clone_size: -; j_call: TRBJ2-1; cdr3_aa: CASSYGAGFFGEPFF; cdr3_nt: TGTGCCAGCAGTTACGGGGCCGGCTTCTTCGGTGAGCCGTTTTTC
d_call: -; v_call: TRBV6-5; clone_size: -; j_call: TRBJ2-3; cdr3_aa: CASSYSYMNTDTQYF; cdr3_nt: TGTGCCAGCAGTTATTCGTATATGAACACAGATACTCAGTATTTT
d_call: -; v_call: TRBV10-2; clone_size: many; j_call: TRBJ1-4; cdr3_aa: CASREDFPGEKLFF; cdr3_nt: TGCGCCAGCAGAGAGGACTTCCCGGGTGAAAAACTGTTTTTT
d_call: TRBD2; v_call: TRBV11-2; clone_size: few; j_call: TRBJ2-1; cdr3_aa: CASSSEGGRNNEQFF; cdr3_nt: TGTGCCAGCAGCTCTGAAGGCGGGAGGAATAATGAGCAGTTCTTC
d_call: -; v_call: TRBV6-1; clone_size: -; j_call: TRBJ2-7; cdr3_aa: CTSNDRSTYEQYF; cdr3_nt: TGTACCAGCAATGACCGAAGCACCTACGAGCAGTACTTC
d_call: -; v_call: TRBV5-1; clone_size: -; j_call: TRBJ2-5; cdr3_aa: CASNADLETQYF; cdr3_nt: TGCGCCAGCAATGCGGATCTTGAGACCCAGTACTTC
d_call: TRBD2; v_call: TRBV4-1; clone_size: many; j_call: TRBJ2-2; cdr3_aa: CASSPLTLRLAGGSNTGELFF; cdr3_nt: TGCGCCAGCAGCCCCCTCACCTTAAGACTAGCGGGAGGCTCGAACACCGGGGAGCTGTTTTTT
d_call: -; v_call: TRBV20-1; clone_size: -; j_call: TRBJ2-1; cdr3_aa: CSALPLPLDEQFF; cdr3_nt: TGCAGTGCTCTACCCCTTCCGCTGGATGAGCAGTTCTTC
d_call: -; v_call: TRBV5-4; clone_size: many; j_call: TRBJ2-5; cdr3_aa: CASSLGQDGTQYF; cdr3_nt: TGTGCCAGCAGCTTGGGTCAGGACGGGACCCAGTACTTC
d_call: -; v_call: TRBV30; clone_size: many; j_call: TRBJ1-2; cdr3_aa: CAWSVAYGYTF; cdr3_nt: TGTGCCTGGAGTGTAGCATATGGCTACACCTTC
d_call: -; v_call: TRBV29-1; clone_size: -; j_call: TRBJ2-7; cdr3_aa: CSVDLSGIVGSYEQYF; cdr3_nt: TGCAGCGTTGACCTCTCCGGGATCGTGGGCTCCTACGAGCAGTACTTC
d_call: TRBD2; v_call: TRBV12-3/TRBV12-4; clone_size: -; j_call: TRBJ2-1; cdr3_aa: CASNPTSGGYNAQFF; cdr3_nt: TGTGCCAGCAACCCTACTAGCGGGGGCTACAATGCGCAGTTCTTC
d_call: -; v_call: TRBV29-1; clone_size: -; j_call: TRBJ2-1; cdr3_aa: CSVPISGSYSEQFF; cdr3_nt: TGCAGCGTTCCCATATCGGGATCCTACAGTGAGCAGTTCTTC
d_call: -; v_call: TRBV6-6; clone_size: few; j_call: TRBJ2-3; cdr3_aa: CASRKRQASTDTQYF; cdr3_nt: TGTGCCAGCAGAAAAAGGCAGGCCAGCACAGATACGCAGTATTTT
d_call: -; v_call: TRBV4-2; clone_size: few; j_call: TRBJ2-3; cdr3_aa: CASSFAPGTDTHYF; cdr3_nt: -
d_call: TRBD1; v_call: TRBV11-1; clone_size: once; j_call: TRBJ2-1; cdr3_aa: CTNSPDRAEQFF; cdr3_nt: TGTACCAACAGCCCCGACAGGGCTGAGCAGTTCTTC
d_call: TRBD2; v_call: TRBV7-3; clone_size: -; j_call: TRBJ2-2; cdr3_aa: CTSILTPSGRNTGELFF; cdr3_nt: TGTACCAGCATCTTAACCCCTAGCGGCAGGAACACCGGGGAGCTGTTTTTT
d_call: -; v_call: TRBV9; clone_size: -; j_call: TRBJ2-1; cdr3_aa: CASSIGREHPYDEEFF; cdr3_nt: TGTGCCAGCAGCATAGGACGGGAGCATCCCTACGATGAGGAGTTCTTC
d_call: -; v_call: TRBV11-3; clone_size: -; j_call: TRBJ2-3; cdr3_aa: CASSKRETIDTQCF; cdr3_nt: TGTGCCAGCAGCAAACGCGAAACCATAGATACGCAGTGTTTT
d_call: -; v_call: TRBV6-2/TRBV6-3; clone_size: -; j_call: TRBJ2-7; cdr3_aa: CASSSWVVDQYF; cdr3_nt: TGTGCCAGCAGCTCGTGGGTTGTCGATCAGTACTTC
d_call: -; v_call: TRBV5-1; clone_size: many; j_call: TRBJ2-7; cdr3_aa: CASAGDGAYEQYF; cdr3_nt: TGCGCCAGCGCCGGGGACGGAGCCTACGAGCAGTACTTC
d_call: TRBD1; v_call: TRBV5-4; clone_size: -; j_call: TRBJ1-2; cdr3_aa: CASTLRGPGVAGYTF; cdr3_nt: TGTGCCAGCACCCTGAGGGGGCCAGGGGTGGCTGGCTACACCTTC
d_call: TRBD1; v_call: TRBV11-2; clone_size: few; j_call: TRBJ1-5; cdr3_aa: CVSSPTGGDQPQHF; cdr3_nt: TGTGTCAGCAGCCCGACAGGGGGGGATCAGCCCCAGCATTTT
d_call: -; v_call: TRBV12-3/TRBV12-4; clone_size: -; j_call: TRBJ2-1; cdr3_aa: CANSLVDNEQFF; cdr3_nt: TGTGCCAACAGTTTAGTAGACAATGAGCAGTTCTTC
d_call: -; v_call: TRBV29-1; clone_size: few; j_call: TRBJ2-3; cdr3_aa: CNDEARRGGGDTQYF; cdr3_nt: TGCAACGACGAGGCGCGGAGGGGAGGAGGAGATACGCAGTATTTT
d_call: -; v_call: TRBV28; clone_size: -; j_call: TRBJ2-7; cdr3_aa: CASIGNEQYF; cdr3_nt: TGTGCCAGCATCGGGAACGAGCAGTACTTC